Presented here are 7 T cell receptor beta chains from one specimen sequenced in a study of CD8 T cells in ankylosing spondylitis. Regarding the study as a whole: Blood of patients with ankylosing spondylitis appeared to be characterized by a TCR beta motif of several highly homologous variants.

Antigens of these TCRs are unknown. TCRdb re-called the 5' RACE reads through MiXCR, storing one row per CDR3 protein. Here the sample spans more than 500,000 distinct CDR3 sequences, roughly 5% being singletons. The sequenced sample consisted of blood, either unsorted or a sorted T cell fraction (not recorded which). The receptors come from a male donor with ankylosing spondylitis.

This clonotype showed up many times. The chain couples TRBV5-1 to TRBJ1-1, with D hard to call. V lost 4 bases and J 4 bases, leaving 17 bases between the germline ends. Germline V CDR1 and CDR2: SGHRS, YFSETQ. The CDR3 length is 15 residues. The DNA for the CDR3 is TGCGCCAGCAGCCCGGGCCGGAGCCTGGGCACTGAAGCTTTCTTT. This encodes CASSPGRSLGTEAFF.

This clonotype was detected many times. The chain has TRBV20-1 and TRBJ2-5; D may correspond to TRBD1 or TRBD2 (5 bases each). CDR3 size: 13 residues. Trimming pared 5 bases from V and 1 base from J, leaving 11 bases between. Germline CDR1 and CDR2: DFQATT and SNEGSKA (reference sequence). In DNA, the CDR3 is TGCAGTGCTGACCGGGGCCTCCAAGAGACCCAGTACTTC. This sequence encodes CSADRGLQETQYF.

The sample holds many counts of this clonotype. The CDR3 nucleotides read TGTGCCAGCAGCTTATCGGGGGCTTGGGACGAGCAGTACTTC. Amino acids: CASSLSGAWDEQYF. This chain joins TRBV7-9 and TRBJ2-7; D is possibly TRBD1 or TRBD2 (6 bases each). The CDR3 consists of 14 residues. V was shortened by 2 bases and J by 5 bases, with 13 bases between the two germline ends. Germline assignment: CDR1 SEHNR and CDR2 FQNEAQ (reference sequence). Variable domain in full (rest from reference TRBV7-9 and TRBJ2-7): DTGVSQNPRHKITKRGQNVTFRCDPISEHNRLYWYRQTLGQGPEFLTYFQNEAQLEKSRLLSDRFSAERPKGSFSTLEIQRTEQGDSAMYLCASSLSGAWDEQYFGPGTRLTVT.

Concerning this clonotype: This may be a read error, as it is one base from a much larger clone. The rearrangement uses TRBV10-3 and TRBJ2-2; tentatively, D is TRBD1 (7 bases). V was clipped by 10 bases and J by 5 bases, with 20 bases between them. The CDR3 extends over 15 amino acids. Germline lookup yields CDR1 ENHRY and CDR2 SYGVKD. In nucleotides, the CDR3 is TGTGCCACGAACAGACAGGGTGGAGGGACCGGGGAGCTGTTTTTT. This codes for CATNRQGGGTGELFF.

This rearrangement joins TRBV6-1 to TRBJ1-4, with D perhaps matching TRBD1 (6 bases). V lost 7 bases to trimming and J lost 4 bases, with 13 bases between them. The CDR3 length is 14 residues. Germline V lookup: CDR1 MNHNS, CDR2 SASEGT. The CDR3, as DNA: TGTGCCAGCACCGAAGGGGGGATTAATGAAAAACTGTTTTTT. It codes for CASTEGGINEKLFF.

This clonotype showed up just a few times. The chain employs TRBV5-1 and TRBJ1-2, with D tentatively TRBD1 (5 bases). CDR1 is SGHRS and CDR2 is YFSETQ in the germline V gene. CDR3 length: 13 amino acids. The ends were cut back, 9 bases at V and 6 bases at J, with 18 bases in the middle. CDR3 protein: CATRQRGVDGYTF. The CDR3 region has the DNA TGCGCCACCCGACAGCGAGGGGTTGATGGCTACACCTTC.

This clonotype was observed many times. This chain uses TRBV5-1 with TRBJ2-1; D tentatively fits TRBD1 or TRBD2 (5 bases each). V was clipped by 1 base and J by 13 bases, with 9 bases between them. The CDR3 totals 11 residues. Looked up from germline, CDR1 is SGHRS and CDR2 is YFSETQ. The CDR3 DNA sequence: TGCGCCAGCAGCTTGTTCGGGGACCAGTTCTTC. Translating gives CASSLFGDQFF.